The 23 T cell receptor beta chains listed next were all sequenced from one sample in a study of blood T cell repertoires in COVID-19. The repertoire was sequenced with immunoSEQ multiplex PCR; TCRdb's copy has only in-frame clones and lacks some. The sample shows around 63,000 clones, around four fifths of them seen only once. Material for sequencing was peripheral blood. The receptors stem from a woman in her 70s with acute or convalescent COVID-19.

This chain connects TRBV2 to TRBJ2-1; TRBD2 matches at 7 bases. The junction had 5 bases not matched to a gene; V was cut back by 6 bases and J by 0 bases. This CDR3 contains 15 residues. Germline loops: CDR1 SNHLY, CDR2 FYNNEI. The CDR3 spells CASSGGLVSYNEQFF. The DNA for the CDR3 is TGTGCCAGCAGCGGGGGGTTGGTCTCCTACAATGAGCAGTTCTTC.

This chain connects TRBV14 to TRBJ1-2; D ambiguous. The CDR3 runs 13 residues. V was trimmed by 4 bases and J by 8 bases, leaving 14 bases between them. Germline CDR1 reads SGHDN; CDR2 reads FVKESK. The CDR3 protein is CASSRAPDGGYTF. The CDR3 region has the DNA TGTGCCAGCAGCCGGGCCCCGGATGGGGGCTACACCTTC. Combining the CDR3 with reference TRBV14 and TRBJ1-2 gives the whole variable domain EAGVTQFPSHSVIEKGQTVTLRCDPISGHDNLYWYRRVMGKEIKFLLHFVKESKQDESGMPNNRFLAERTGGTYSTLKVQPAELEDSGVYFCASSRAPDGGYTFGSGTRLTVV.

The chain uses TRBV5-1 and TRBJ1-1; a weak D match, TRBD1 (5 bases). The CDR3 covers 13 residues. V was shortened by 2 bases and J by 1 base, with 6 bases between the two germline ends. CDR1 and CDR2 from the germline V gene are SGHRS and YFSETQ. The CDR3 region has the DNA TGCGCCAGCAGCTTCGGACAGAACACTGAAGCTTTCTTT. Protein: CASSFGQNTEAFF.

The chain links TRBV6-1 to TRBJ2-2; D perhaps matches TRBD1 (5 bases). V was shortened by 2 bases and J by 7 bases, with 14 bases between the two germline ends. CDR1 is MNHNS, CDR2 SASEGT, per germline. This CDR3 contains 15 residues. The CDR3 sequence is CASSERRVEVGELFF. The CDR3 DNA follows: TGTGCCAGCAGTGAACGCAGGGTTGAGGTCGGGGAGCTGTTTTTT.

V gene TRBV6-5 combines with J gene TRBJ1-2; 9 bases fit TRBD1. Germline assignment: CDR1 MNHEY and CDR2 SVGAGI. J gave up 4 bases and V 5 bases, and 2 bases lay outside the gene matches. The CDR3 extends over 13 amino acids. In nucleotides, the CDR3 is TGTGCCAGCAGTAAGGGACAGGGCTATGGCTACACCTTC. Translated: CASSKGQGYGYTF.

V is TRBV7-3 and J is TRBJ2-1; 8 bases line up with TRBD2. The germline V gene encodes CDR1 SGHTA and CDR2 FQGTGA. The CDR3 covers 15 residues. With V trimmed by 2 bases and J by 4 bases, 4 bases remained unmatched. The CDR3 sequence: CASSLRGGPYNEQFF. As DNA, the CDR3 is TGTGCCAGCAGCTTACGCGGGGGGCCGTACAATGAGCAGTTCTTC.

This chain links TRBV28 with TRBJ2-1, with 7 bases aligning to TRBD2. With 1 base clipped from V and 6 bases from J, the junction kept 3 bases outside the gene matches. From germline, CDR1 is MDHEN and CDR2 SYDVKM. The CDR3 runs to 14 residues. CDR3: CASSLFGTTNEQFF. The CDR3 DNA sequence: TGTGCCAGCAGTTTATTTGGGACTACCAATGAGCAGTTCTTC.

This chain links TRBV24-1 with TRBJ1-2; 7 bases map to TRBD1. With 3 bases clipped from V and 4 bases from J, the junction kept 4 bases outside the gene matches. Germline values: CDR1 KGHDR, CDR2 SFDVKD. The CDR3 totals 14 residues. CDR3 bases: TGTGCCACCAGTGATGAGGGACAGATCTATGGCTACACCTTC. This sequence encodes CATSDEGQIYGYTF.

This clone was detected once. The rearrangement uses TRBV28 and TRBJ2-1; D is unclear. CDR3 length: 13 amino acids. Per germline, CDR1 MDHEN and CDR2 SYDVKM. Trimming stripped 4 bases from V and 10 bases from J, with 14 bases between. The CDR3 loop reads CASSSLPGWEQFF. CDR3 in DNA: TGTGCCAGCAGTTCGCTGCCCGGGTGGGAGCAGTTCTTC.

V gene TRBV7-2 combines with J gene TRBJ2-1; possibly TRBD2 for D (5 bases). Germline loops: CDR1 SGHTA, CDR2 FQGNSA. This CDR3 contains 13 residues. Trimming removed 4 bases from V and 4 bases from J, with 8 bases in between. CDR3 DNA: TGTGCCAGCAGCTGGGGAGTTTACAATGAGCAGTTCTTC. Residues: CASSWGVYNEQFF.

J is TRBJ2-3 and V is TRBV5-6; the match to TRBD2 covers 10 bases. V was pared by 2 bases and J by 2 bases, with 14 bases of the junction left unmatched. The germline V gene has CDR1 SGHDT and CDR2 YYEEEE. The CDR3 is made up of 19 amino acids. CDR3 bases: TGTGCCAGCAGCTTAGTTTGGGCCAGGCTAGCGGGGGACACAGATACGCAGTATTTT. Amino acids: CASSLVWARLAGDTDTQYF.

The rearrangement uses TRBV5-4 and TRBJ2-2; weak D call: TRBD2 (6 bases). The CDR3 runs 16 residues. Germline CDR1 is SGHNT and CDR2 is YYREEE (reference sequence). With 0 bases removed from V and 4 bases from J, the gap between germline ends came to 13 bases. The CDR3 region is CASSLAGTQRTGELFF. CDR3 DNA sequence: TGTGCCAGCAGCTTGGCTGGGACTCAGCGCACCGGGGAGCTGTTTTTT.

The CDR3 spells CASSERFMNTEAFF. The CDR3 coding sequence is TGTGCCAGCAGTGAACGGTTCATGAACACTGAAGCTTTCTTT. The genes are TRBV2 and TRBJ1-1; D remains unclear. CDR1 is SNHLY and CDR2 is FYNNEI in the germline V gene. CDR3 length: 14 amino acids. V was trimmed by 2 bases and J by 0 bases, leaving 7 bases between them.

V usage is TRBV30 and J usage is TRBJ2-2; no clear D. V was cut by 2 bases and J by 1 base, with 11 bases left in between. There are 15 residues in the CDR3. CDR1 is GTSNPN, CDR2 SVGIG, per germline (reference sequence). CDR3 residues: CAWSTGGGNTGELFF. The DNA of the CDR3 is TGTGCCTGGAGTACCGGTGGCGGGAACACCGGGGAGCTGTTTTTT.

This clone was counted only a few times. The V call is TRBV28, the J call TRBJ1-1; TRBD1 matches at 8 bases. The CDR3 loop spans 14 amino acids. After removal of 6 bases from V and 1 base from J, the junction contained 4 bases not matched to a gene. Per germline, CDR1 MDHEN and CDR2 SYDVKM. CDR3 DNA: TGTGCCAGCAGAAGGACAGGGCAGAACACTGAAGCTTTCTTT. As protein: CASRRTGQNTEAFF.

With regard to this clone: Other DNA sequences in this sample translate to the same CDR3. The genes are TRBV27 and TRBJ2-7; 9 positions agree with TRBD1. The trim removed 4 bases at V and 1 base at J, leaving 5 bases unmatched. The CDR3 length is 15 residues. The germline gives CDR1 MNHEY, CDR2 SMNVEV (reference sequence). The CDR3 region is CASSSPGTGSYEQYF. For the CDR3, the DNA is TGTGCCAGCAGTTCCCCCGGGACAGGGTCCTACGAGCAGTACTTC.

The chain joins TRBV28 to TRBJ2-7; no reliable D call. With 1 base removed from V and 4 bases from J, the gap between germline ends came to 8 bases. CDR1 MDHEN and CDR2 SYDVKM come from the germline V gene. The CDR3 is made up of 13 amino acids. The DNA of the CDR3 is TGTGCCAGCAGTTTATATGGCCAATACGAGCAGTACTTC. Protein product: CASSLYGQYEQYF.

The chain has TRBV7-2 and TRBJ1-5; no clear D. Between the trimmed V and J ends, which lost 3 bases and 6 bases, there was a span of 9 bases. The length of the CDR3 is 13 residues. Germline CDR1 is SGHTA and CDR2 is FQGNSA. CDR3: CASSFRGSQPQHF. The CDR3 bases are TGTGCCAGCAGCTTTCGGGGAAGTCAGCCCCAGCATTTT.

The chain has TRBV28 and TRBJ1-5; 7 nucleotides agree with TRBD1. Looked up from germline, CDR1 is MDHEN and CDR2 is SYDVKM. This CDR3 region has 14 residues. Trimming at V came to 6 bases and at J to 9 bases, leaving 11 bases not matched to a gene. CDR3 sequence reads: CASSVRQGDRPQHF. CDR3 coding DNA: TGTGCCAGCAGCGTACGACAGGGCGATCGGCCCCAGCATTTT. The complete variable domain, with remaining parts taken from reference TRBV28 and TRBJ1-5, reads DVKVTQSSRYLVKRTGEKVFLECVQDMDHENMFWYRQDPGLGLRLIYFSYDVKMKEKGDIPEGYSVSREKKERFSLILESASTNQTSMYLCASSVRQGDRPQHFGDGTRLSIL.

This clone was counted a few times. This chain links TRBV5-1 with TRBJ1-5; D may be TRBD1 (5 bases). Germline loops: CDR1 SGHRS, CDR2 YFSETQ. The CDR3 spans 14 residues. With 0 bases removed from V and 3 bases from J, the gap between germline ends came to 7 bases. The CDR3 DNA is TGCGCCAGCAGCTTGGAAGGGGTCAATCAGCCCCAGCATTTT. Protein: CASSLEGVNQPQHF.

The V and J genes are TRBV7-2 and TRBJ1-2, with 11 positions matching TRBD1. The CDR3 spans 14 residues. From germline, CDR1 is SGHTA and CDR2 FQGNSA. V shed 3 bases and J 7 bases; nucleotides not matched to a gene: 4. CDR3 in DNA: TGTGCCAGCAGCTTCCGTGGGACAGGGGGTGGCTACACCTTC. It translates to CASSFRGTGGGYTF. The complete variable domain, with remaining parts taken from reference TRBV7-2 and TRBJ1-2, reads GAGVSQSPSNKVTEKGKDVELRCDPISGHTALYWYRQSLGQGLEFLIYFQGNSAPDKSGLPSDRFSAERTGGSVSTLTIQRTQQEDSAVYLCASSFRGTGGGYTFGSGTRLTVV.

The chain joins TRBV19 to TRBJ2-7; 10 nucleotides align to TRBD1. The CDR3 is 14 residues long. Trimming removed 4 bases from V and 3 bases from J; junction bases left unmatched: 3. CDR1 and CDR2 (germline): LNHDA, SQIVND (reference sequence). In nucleotides, the CDR3 is TGTGCCAGTAGTAGGACAGGGGGGTACTACGAGCAGTACTTC. Encoded protein: CASSRTGGYYEQYF.

On this clone: One end of the junction varies from germline; a read error may be responsible. The V gene is TRBV24-1, the J gene TRBJ2-7, with D tentatively TRBD2 (5 bases). CDR3 length: 14 amino acids. The germline V gene has CDR1 KGHDR and CDR2 SFDVKD. Written as DNA, the CDR3 is TGCCCGATGGAGGCCAGGTCAAGCTCCTACGAGCAGTACTTC. It translates to CPMEARSSSYEQYF.